The 27 T cell receptor beta chains below all came from one sample that was sequenced in a study of blood T cell repertoires in COVID-19. Clones were read by immunoSEQ multiplex PCR, and TCRdb kept only the in-frame ones, dropping some. The sample has around 120,000 clones, around 86% seen once. Sample: peripheral blood. Every receptor here comes from a woman in her 70s with acute or convalescent COVID-19.

The chain couples TRBV11-2 to TRBJ1-2; D is unresolved. The germline V gene has CDR1 SGHAT and CDR2 FQNNGV. V was trimmed by 2 bases and J by 1 base, leaving 8 bases between them. CDR3 size: 14 residues. CDR3 in amino acids: CASSLSRINYGYTF. The CDR3 coding sequence is TGTGCCAGCAGCTTATCCAGGATTAACTATGGCTACACCTTC.

This clone has only one observation. The chain recombines TRBV21-1 with TRBJ1-6. TRBV21-1 is deemed a pseudogene. The CDR3 contains 18 residues. This CDR3 is CASSTKSLGRRDNSPLHF. The DNA for the CDR3 is TGTGCCAGCAGCACAAAGTCACTGGGTCGACGGGATAATTCACCCCTCCACTTT.

The V gene is TRBV27, the J gene TRBJ2-7, with D possibly being TRBD2 (5 bases). The V gene lost 0 bases and the J gene lost 7 bases, with 10 bases spanning the gap. The CDR3 totals 13 residues. The germline V gene encodes CDR1 MNHEY and CDR2 SMNVEV (reference sequence). This CDR3 reads CASSLSPPGEQYF. DNA of the CDR3: TGTGCCAGCAGTTTATCCCCGCCGGGAGAGCAGTACTTC.

This clone has more than one count but fewer than ten. This rearrangement joins TRBV18 to TRBJ1-2; D might be TRBD1 (6 bases). From germline, CDR1 is KGHSH and CDR2 LQKENI. This CDR3 comprises 14 residues. The V end was cut by 3 bases, the J end by 6 bases, with 14 bases between. CDR3 in DNA: TGTGCCAGCTCACCGAGTGACAGGACCCATGGCTACACCTTC. It translates to CASSPSDRTHGYTF. The entire variable domain, with the rest obtained from reference TRBV18 and TRBJ1-2, is as follows: NAGVMQNPRHLVRRRGQEARLRCSPMKGHSHVYWYRQLPEEGLKFMVYLQKENIIDESGMPKERFSAEFPKEGPSILRIQQVVRGDSAAYFCASSPSDRTHGYTFGSGTRLTVV.

This clone has just one count. The J gene is TRBJ2-1, the V gene TRBV27; 7 bases fit TRBD2. The ends lost 8 bases at V and 5 bases at J; junction bases unmatched: 9. Germline V lookup: CDR1 MNHEY, CDR2 SMNVEV (reference sequence). The CDR3 has 14 amino acids. The CDR3 bases are TGTGCCAGCCGAAGCGGGGTTACACACAATGAGCAGTTCTTC. Translating gives CASRSGVTHNEQFF.

The chain carries TRBV9 and TRBJ2-2; D is unclear. CDR1 SGDLS and CDR2 YYNGEE come from the germline V gene. This CDR3 contains 14 residues. With 4 bases removed from V and 6 bases from J, the gap between germline ends came to 13 bases. The CDR3 sequence is CASSFTTSPGELFF. The CDR3 DNA sequence: TGTGCCAGCAGCTTTACGACATCCCCCGGGGAGCTGTTTTTT.

The rearrangement joins TRBV7-8 to TRBJ1-2; no clear D. The CDR3 sequence is 17 residues long. Deletions cut 1 base from V and 8 bases from J, with 23 bases between. Germline V CDR1 and CDR2: SGHVS, FQNEAQ. As DNA, the CDR3 is TGTGCCAGCAGCTTAGTTATTTCGGTGTTGGGCTCTGGAGGCTACACCTTC. This encodes CASSLVISVLGSGGYTF. The whole variable domain, filled in from reference TRBV7-8 and TRBJ1-2, reads GAGVSQSPRYKVAKRGQDVALRCDPISGHVSLFWYQQALGQGPEFLTYFQNEAQLDKSGLPSDRFFAERPEGSVSTLKIQRTQQEDSAVYLCASSLVISVLGSGGYTFGSGTRLTVV.

The chain couples TRBV19 to TRBJ2-7; TRBD1 agrees at 7 bases. The CDR3 extends over 17 amino acids. V shed 6 bases, J shed 3 bases, and the junction held 17 bases outside the gene matches. The germline gives CDR1 LNHDA, CDR2 SQIVND (reference sequence). CDR3 residues: CASSPTGANKPHYEQYF. DNA of the CDR3: TGTGCCAGTAGCCCTACAGGGGCCAACAAGCCTCACTACGAGCAGTACTTC.

The chain carries TRBV30 and TRBJ2-7, with 10 bases aligning to TRBD2. CDR1 is GTSNPN and CDR2 is SVGIG in the germline V gene (reference sequence). CDR3 length: 18 amino acids. V lost 3 bases and J lost 0; bases outside the gene matches: 14. The CDR3 bases are TGTGCCTGGAGGCCCCGGTTTAGCGGGGGGCCTAGCTCCTACGAGCAGTACTTC. Its translation is CAWRPRFSGGPSSYEQYF.

This CDR3 is CASSTPTGFADTQYF. Here the CDR3 DNA reads TGCGCCAGCAGCACCCCGACAGGGTTCGCAGATACGCAGTATTTT. The chain uses TRBV5-1 and TRBJ2-3, with 7 bases aligning to TRBD1. The V gene end was trimmed by 4 bases and the J gene end by 4 bases; junction bases not matched to a gene: 9. Germline V lookup: CDR1 SGHRS, CDR2 YFSETQ. CDR3 length: 15 amino acids.

V gene TRBV27 combines with J gene TRBJ1-1; D remains unclear. This CDR3 has 15 residues. Germline CDR1 is MNHEY and CDR2 is SMNVEV (reference sequence). The V end lost 0 bases, the J end lost 3 bases, and 11 bases lay between the germline ends. The CDR3 region is CASSLSPGMDTEAFF. For the CDR3, the DNA is TGTGCCAGCAGTTTATCCCCAGGAATGGACACTGAAGCTTTCTTT.

The chain uses TRBV15 and TRBJ2-1, with D uncertain. V lost 1 base and J 2 bases, leaving 9 bases between the germline ends. CDR3 length: 15 amino acids. Germline V lookup: CDR1 LNHNV, CDR2 YYDKDF (reference sequence). This CDR3 is CATSRGQNPYNEQFF. CDR3 nucleotides: TGTGCCACCAGCAGAGGTCAGAACCCCTACAATGAGCAGTTCTTC.

The chain recombines TRBV10-2 with TRBJ2-4, with D possibly TRBD2 on 5 matching bases. Trimming took 6 bases from V and 2 from J, leaving 20 bases between them. The CDR3 contains 17 residues. Germline values: CDR1 WSHSY, CDR2 SAAADI. DNA for the CDR3: TGCGCCAGCAGGAAAAGTCCGGAGGTTATGACCAAAAACATTCAGTACTTC. Its protein product is CASRKSPEVMTKNIQYF.

The gene calls are TRBV9 and TRBJ2-2, with 7 bases lining up with TRBD2. J was trimmed by 4 bases and V by 4 bases; bases with no gene match: 1. Per the germline V gene, CDR1 is SGDLS and CDR2 is YYNGEE. The CDR3 length is 13 residues. The CDR3 sequence is CASSPGGTGELFF. The CDR3 DNA is TGTGCCAGCAGCCCGGGGGGCACCGGGGAGCTGTTTTTT.

The V gene is TRBV5-1, the J gene TRBJ2-7, with D tentatively TRBD2 (6 bases). The CDR3 has 11 residues. Germline lookup yields CDR1 SGHRS and CDR2 YFSETQ. V dropped 4 bases and J dropped 7 bases, with 9 bases sitting between them. Written as DNA, the CDR3 is TGCGCCAGCAGCCCTGGGAGGGAGCAGTACTTC. Its translation is CASSPGREQYF.

This chain joins TRBV6-1 and TRBJ2-7; D is perhaps TRBD2 (5 bases). The CDR3 is 15 residues long. The germline CDR1 and CDR2 sequences are MNHNS and SASEGT. Trimming pared 3 bases from V and 6 bases from J, leaving 18 bases between. The CDR3 nucleotides read TGTGCCAGCAGTGAGCGACACGGGATCATAGGCGAGCAGTACTTC. This sequence encodes CASSERHGIIGEQYF.

J is TRBJ2-6 and V is TRBV12-5; possibly TRBD2 for D (6 bases). This CDR3 comprises 16 residues. Deletions cut 6 bases from V and 2 bases from J, with 14 bases between. Germline-derived CDR1 and CDR2 are LGHNT and FRNRAP. CDR3 residues: CASGPNGGTGANVLTF. The CDR3 DNA reads TGTGCTAGTGGACCGAACGGGGGTACTGGGGCCAACGTCCTGACTTTC. The full variable domain, rest sourced from reference TRBV12-5 and TRBJ2-6, is DARVTQTPRHKVTEMGQEVTMRCQPILGHNTVFWYRQTMMQGLELLAYFRNRAPLDDSGMPKDRFSAEMPDATLATLKIQPSEPRDSAVYFCASGPNGGTGANVLTFGAGSRLTVL.

V and J are TRBV18 and TRBJ1-1; maybe TRBD1 (6 bases). Trimming took off 6 bases at V and 1 base at J, with 9 bases between the two ends. This CDR3 is built from 13 residues. The germline V gene has CDR1 KGHSH and CDR2 LQKENI. The CDR3 DNA reads as TGTGCCAGCTCGCAACAGGGGAACACTGAAGCTTTCTTT. Translation: CASSQQGNTEAFF.

V gene TRBV30 combines with J gene TRBJ1-1, with 10 bases that match TRBD1. Germline values: CDR1 GTSNPN, CDR2 SVGIG (reference sequence). This CDR3 has 16 residues. Trimming cost V 3 bases and J 0 bases; bases outside gene matches: 7. The CDR3 reads CAWRLQTGGMNTEAFF. For the CDR3, the DNA is TGTGCCTGGAGGCTGCAGACAGGGGGCATGAACACTGAAGCTTTCTTT.

The V gene is TRBV6-5, the J gene TRBJ1-6; 8 bases fit TRBD1. This CDR3 is built from 14 residues. Trimming cost V 10 bases and J 3 bases; bases outside gene matches: 5. From germline, CDR1 is MNHEY and CDR2 SVGAGI. CDR3 protein: CATVGQGYNSPLHF. The DNA of the CDR3 is TGTGCCACCGTAGGACAGGGCTATAATTCACCCCTCCACTTT.

This clone came up once. At the DNA level, this CDR3 is encoded by other sequences in the same sample as well. The chain is built from TRBV30 and TRBJ2-5; TRBD1 might be the D (6 bases). CDR1 GTSNPN and CDR2 SVGIG come from the germline V gene (reference sequence). There are 13 residues in the CDR3. V lost 0 bases to trimming and J lost 2 bases, with 7 bases between them. The DNA of the CDR3 is TGTGCCTGGAGTGTTACAGGGCAAGAGACCCAGTACTTC. Encoded protein: CAWSVTGQETQYF.

The chain joins TRBV21-1 to TRBJ2-7; no check of the table's D call, TRBD1, against the DNA was made. TRBV21-1 is a listed pseudogene. The CDR3 spans 16 residues. CDR3 nucleotide sequence: TGTGCCAGCACCCCAAGAGGTAGGGGGCTAGTCAGCGAGCAGTACTTC. It encodes CASTPRGRGLVSEQYF.

V is TRBV28 and J is TRBJ1-6; possibly TRBD1 for D (5 bases). Trimming removed 4 bases from V and 7 bases from J, with 17 bases in between. CDR3 length: 16 amino acids. Germline V gives CDR1 MDHEN, CDR2 SYDVKM. The CDR3 protein is CASSSVGGTYNSPLHF. CDR3 bases: TGTGCCAGCAGTTCAGTGGGGGGTACTTACAATTCACCCCTCCACTTT.

The chain links TRBV30 to TRBJ1-6; TRBD1 might be the D (6 bases). Germline CDR1 reads GTSNPN; CDR2 reads SVGIG (reference sequence). This CDR3 has 15 residues. V lost 0 bases and J 8 bases, leaving 14 bases between the germline ends. This CDR3 reads CAWSVGGGPDSPLHF. The CDR3 region has the DNA TGTGCCTGGAGTGTAGGGGGGGGCCCCGATTCACCCCTCCACTTT.

The chain couples TRBV11-2 to TRBJ1-5, with 8 nucleotides matching TRBD1. Germline loops: CDR1 SGHAT, CDR2 FQNNGV. This CDR3 has 16 amino acids. V shed 3 bases and J 0 bases; nucleotides not matched to a gene: 4. CDR3 protein: CASSFGTGVSNQPQHF. CDR3 coding DNA: TGTGCCAGCAGCTTTGGGACAGGAGTTAGCAATCAGCCCCAGCATTTT.

V is TRBV5-6 and J is TRBJ2-1; D possibly corresponds to TRBD1 (7 bases). The germline V gene encodes CDR1 SGHDT and CDR2 YYEEEE. Trimming left V 3 bases short and J 1 base short, with 14 bases between. This CDR3 has 16 amino acids. Here the CDR3 reads CASSSGGDSSYNEQFF. CDR3 bases: TGTGCCAGCAGCTCGGGCGGGGACAGTTCCTACAATGAGCAGTTCTTC. Variable domain in full (rest from reference TRBV5-6 and TRBJ2-1): DAGVTQSPTHLIKTRGQQVTLRCSPKSGHDTVSWYQQALGQGPQFIFQYYEEEERQRGNFPDRFSGHQFPNYSSELNVNALLLGDSALYLCASSSGGDSSYNEQFFGPGTRLTVL.

V is TRBV7-9 and J is TRBJ1-3, with unresolved D. Trimming left V 5 bases short and J 1 base short, with 24 bases between. Germline assignment: CDR1 SEHNR and CDR2 FQNEAQ (reference sequence). This CDR3 has 19 residues. The CDR3 here is CASSPYRGEVGSSGNTIYF. CDR3 DNA: TGTGCCAGCAGCCCCTACCGGGGAGAAGTCGGCTCTTCTGGAAACACCATATATTTT.